A selection of T cell receptor beta chains follows, all from one sample in a study of blood T cell repertoires in COVID-19. The repertoire was sequenced with immunoSEQ multiplex PCR; TCRdb's copy has only in-frame clones and lacks some. The sample has about 52,000 clones, around 81% seen once. Sequenced sample: peripheral blood. The receptors were gathered from a woman older than 75 with COVID-19, enrolled during active disease. The CDR3 runs from the conserved cysteine through the conserved F or W. Each record gives: V gene, J gene, clone size, D gene, CDR3 DNA, CDR3 protein. D genes are given only for firm matches. Expanded clones are given a class, and other clones once, few, many or no size at all.

v_call: TRBV7-9
j_call: TRBJ2-7
clone_size: -
d_call: TRBD1
cdr3_nt: TGTGCCAGCAGCCGGACAGGGCTTTCGAGCTCCTACGAGCAGTACTTC
cdr3_aa: CASSRTGLSSSYEQYF

v_call: TRBV7-3
j_call: TRBJ2-3
clone_size: -
d_call: TRBD2
cdr3_nt: TGTGCCAGCAGCTTAACGATAGCGGGAGAAGGAAATACGCAGTATTTT
cdr3_aa: CASSLTIAGEGNTQYF

v_call: TRBV28
j_call: TRBJ1-5
clone_size: -
d_call: -
cdr3_nt: TGTGCCAGCAGTTCGCCTGGGGCCTCGATGACCCAGCATTTT
cdr3_aa: CASSSPGASMTQHF

v_call: TRBV6-1
j_call: TRBJ2-7
clone_size: -
d_call: TRBD1
cdr3_nt: TGTGCCAGCAGTGTTGGGACAGGGGGCGCCTCCTACGAGCAGTACTTC
cdr3_aa: CASSVGTGGASYEQYF

v_call: TRBV10-3
j_call: TRBJ1-2
clone_size: -
d_call: TRBD1
cdr3_nt: TGTGCCATCAGTGAGATTGGTGGGGACAGGTATGGCTACACCTTC
cdr3_aa: CAISEIGGDRYGYTF

v_call: TRBV21-1
j_call: TRBJ1-3
clone_size: -
d_call: -
cdr3_nt: TGTGCCAGCAGCAAGTTCCCTAAATCACAGGGTTTACTGCGAATCTCTGGAAACACCATATATTTT
cdr3_aa: CASSKFPKSQGLLRISGNTIYF

v_call: TRBV7-2
j_call: TRBJ2-1
clone_size: once
d_call: TRBD2
cdr3_nt: TGTGCCAGCAGCTTAGGGAGTAGCGGGAGGAGATACAATGAGCAGTTCTTC
cdr3_aa: CASSLGSSGRRYNEQFF

v_call: TRBV3-1/TRBV3-2
j_call: TRBJ2-5
clone_size: -
d_call: TRBD2
cdr3_nt: TGTGCCAGCAGCCAAGGTCCTAGCGGACCGGGGGAGACCCAGTACTTC
cdr3_aa: CASSQGPSGPGETQYF

v_call: TRBV10-1
j_call: TRBJ1-2
clone_size: -
d_call: -
cdr3_nt: TGCGCCAGCAGTCCCACACGGGTTGGCGGCTACACCTTC
cdr3_aa: CASSPTRVGGYTF

v_call: TRBV6-6
j_call: TRBJ2-7
clone_size: few
d_call: -
cdr3_nt: TGTGCCAGCTCTCCAAGGGGGTCGGTCGACGGTGAGCAGTACTTC
cdr3_aa: CASSPRGSVDGEQYF

v_call: TRBV12-3/TRBV12-4
j_call: TRBJ2-7
clone_size: -
d_call: -
cdr3_nt: TGTGCCAGCAGTTTTATCTCTACCTACGAGCAGTACTTC
cdr3_aa: CASSFISTYEQYF

v_call: TRBV28
j_call: TRBJ1-2
clone_size: -
d_call: -
cdr3_nt: TGTGCCAGCAGTCAACAGGGAGAATTAGGCTACACCTTC
cdr3_aa: CASSQQGELGYTF